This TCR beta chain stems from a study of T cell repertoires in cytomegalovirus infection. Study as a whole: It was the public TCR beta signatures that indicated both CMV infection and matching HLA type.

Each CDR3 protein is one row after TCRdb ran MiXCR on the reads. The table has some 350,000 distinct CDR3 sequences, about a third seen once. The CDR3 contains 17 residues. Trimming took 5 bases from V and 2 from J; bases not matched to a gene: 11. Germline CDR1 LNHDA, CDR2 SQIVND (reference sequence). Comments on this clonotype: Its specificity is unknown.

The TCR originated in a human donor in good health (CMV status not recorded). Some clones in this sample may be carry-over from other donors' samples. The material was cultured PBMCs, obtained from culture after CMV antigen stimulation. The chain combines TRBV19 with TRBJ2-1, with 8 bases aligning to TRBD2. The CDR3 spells CASSDQTGTSTYNEQFF. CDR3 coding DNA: TGTGCCAGTAGTGATCAAACCGGGACTAGTACCTACAATGAGCAGTTCTTC.